This T cell receptor beta chain was captured in a study of blood T cell repertoires in COVID-19. In the study overall: Sites in the United States, Italy and Spain provided acute and convalescent COVID-19 samples.

Concerning this clone itself: One end of the junction fails to match germline, which may point to a read error.

This CDR3 is 13 amino acids long. The germline CDR1 and CDR2 sequences are LGHDT and YNNKEL (reference sequence). Sequencing used immunoSEQ multiplex PCR; TCRdb keeps in-frame clones, though not all of them. The sample includes approximately 170,000 clones, 86% of them seen just once. The sample was peripheral blood. J is TRBJ2-5 and V is TRBV3-1 (or the pseudogene TRBV3-2); 9 nucleotides line up with TRBD2. The origin of this receptor is a woman aged 70-85 years with acute or convalescent COVID-19. This CDR3 reads CASRRGGQESQYF. The CDR3 DNA is TGTGCCAGCCGGCGGGGGGGACAAGAGAGCCAGTACTTC.